This T cell receptor (beta chain) derives from a study of blood T cell repertoires in COVID-19. This CDR3 has 18 amino acids. V was pared by 2 bases and J by 0 bases, with 7 bases of the junction left unmatched. The table came from immunoSEQ multiplex PCR; TCRdb's copy has only in-frame clones and leaves some out. Among just under 150,000 clones listed, 85% to 90% were seen once. Material: peripheral blood. The chain recombines TRBV23-1 with TRBJ2-6; 7 positions agree with TRBD1. TRBV23-1 belongs to the ORF category, with a function that is uncertain. The TCR was taken from a woman between 50 and 59 years old with active or convalescent COVID-19. The CDR3 is CASSQPWDSRSGANVLTF. CDR3 in DNA: TGCGCCAGCAGTCAACCATGGGACAGCCGCTCTGGGGCCAACGTCCTGACTTTC.